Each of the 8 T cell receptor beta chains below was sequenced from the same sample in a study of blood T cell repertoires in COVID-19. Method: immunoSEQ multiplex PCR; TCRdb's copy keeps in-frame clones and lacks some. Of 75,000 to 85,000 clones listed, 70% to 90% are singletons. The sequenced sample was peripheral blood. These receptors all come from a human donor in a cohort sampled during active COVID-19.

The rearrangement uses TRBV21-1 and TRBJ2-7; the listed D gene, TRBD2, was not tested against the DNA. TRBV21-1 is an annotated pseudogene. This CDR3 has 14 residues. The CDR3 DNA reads TGTGCCAGCAGCCCTCGAGGGCAGCACTACGAGCAGTACTTC. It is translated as CASSPRGQHYEQYF.

The DNA for the CDR3 is TGTGCCAGCAGCATGCGGGAGGGCCGGAGCACAGATACGCAGTATTTT. It is translated as CASSMREGRSTDTQYF. This chain joins TRBV7-9 and TRBJ2-3; 9 bases agree with TRBD2. This CDR3 is built from 16 residues. Germline CDR1 reads SEHNR; CDR2 reads FQNEAQ (reference sequence). The trim removed 5 bases at V and 0 bases at J, leaving 6 bases unmatched.

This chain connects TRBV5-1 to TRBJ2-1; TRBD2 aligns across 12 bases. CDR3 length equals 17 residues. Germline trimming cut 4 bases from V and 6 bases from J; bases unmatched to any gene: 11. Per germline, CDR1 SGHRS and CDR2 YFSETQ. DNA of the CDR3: TGCGCCAGCAGCCTCTTGGTGGGGACTAGCGGGCTCAATGAGCAGTTCTTC. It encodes CASSLLVGTSGLNEQFF. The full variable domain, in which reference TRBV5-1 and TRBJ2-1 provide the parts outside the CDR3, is KAGVTQTPRYLIKTRGQQVTLSCSPISGHRSVSWYQQTPGQGLQFLFEYFSETQRNKGNFPGRFSGRQFSNSRSEMNVSTLELGDSALYLCASSLLVGTSGLNEQFFGPGTRLTVL.

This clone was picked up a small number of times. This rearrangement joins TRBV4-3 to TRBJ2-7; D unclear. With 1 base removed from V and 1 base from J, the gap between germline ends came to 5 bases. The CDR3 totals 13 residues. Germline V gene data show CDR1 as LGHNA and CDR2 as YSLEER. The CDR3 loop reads CASSQVSSYEQYF. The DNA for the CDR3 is TGCGCCAGCAGCCAAGTCAGTTCCTACGAGCAGTACTTC.

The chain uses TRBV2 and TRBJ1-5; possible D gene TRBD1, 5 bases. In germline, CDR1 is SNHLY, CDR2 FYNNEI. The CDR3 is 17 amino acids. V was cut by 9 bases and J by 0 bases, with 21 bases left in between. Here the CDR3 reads CASTLLGASYSNQPQHF. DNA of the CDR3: TGTGCCAGTACTCTCCTAGGGGCCTCCTATAGCAATCAGCCCCAGCATTTT. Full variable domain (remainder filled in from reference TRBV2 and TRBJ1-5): EPEVTQTPSHQVTQMGQEVILRCVPISNHLYFYWYRQILGQKVEFLVSFYNNEISEKSEIFDDQFSVERPDGSNFTLKIRSTKLEDSAMYFCASTLLGASYSNQPQHFGDGTRLSIL.

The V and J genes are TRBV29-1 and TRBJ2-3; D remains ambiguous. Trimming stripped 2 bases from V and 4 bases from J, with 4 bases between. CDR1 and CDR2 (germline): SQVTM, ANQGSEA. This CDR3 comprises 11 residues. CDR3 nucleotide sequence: TGCAGCGTTGAACAGGCAGATACGCAGTATTTT. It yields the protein CSVEQADTQYF.

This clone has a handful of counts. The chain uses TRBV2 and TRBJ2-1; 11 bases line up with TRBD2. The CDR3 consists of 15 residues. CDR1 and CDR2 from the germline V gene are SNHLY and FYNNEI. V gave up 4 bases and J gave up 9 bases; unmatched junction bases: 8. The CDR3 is CASSVIAGGQGEQFF. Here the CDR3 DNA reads TGTGCCAGCAGTGTCATAGCGGGGGGGCAGGGTGAGCAGTTCTTC. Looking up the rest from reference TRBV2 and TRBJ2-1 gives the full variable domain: EPEVTQTPSHQVTQMGQEVILRCVPISNHLYFYWYRQILGQKVEFLVSFYNNEISEKSEIFDDQFSVERPDGSNFTLKIRSTKLEDSAMYFCASSVIAGGQGEQFFGPGTRLTVL.

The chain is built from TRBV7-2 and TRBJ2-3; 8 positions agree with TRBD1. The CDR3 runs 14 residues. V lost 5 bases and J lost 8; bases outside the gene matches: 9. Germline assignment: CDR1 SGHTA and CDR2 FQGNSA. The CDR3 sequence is CASSTDRGTGTQYF. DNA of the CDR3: TGTGCCAGCAGCACTGACAGGGGCACGGGTACGCAGTATTTT.